What follows are 28 T cell receptor beta chains derived from one specimen sequenced in a study of blood T cell repertoires in COVID-19. Clones were read by immunoSEQ multiplex PCR, and TCRdb kept only the in-frame ones, dropping some. The sample holds 200,000 to 250,000 clones, 86% seen once. The sequencing input was peripheral blood. These TCRs come from a woman aged 55-75 years who had recovered from COVID-19.

The V gene is TRBV7-3, the J gene TRBJ1-1; 7 bases are shared with TRBD1. V was pared by 5 bases and J by 4 bases, with 10 bases of the junction left unmatched. In germline, CDR1 is SGHTA, CDR2 FQGTGA. The CDR3 spans 15 residues. As DNA, the CDR3 is TGTGCCAGCAGCCCGACCCGGGACAGCATCACTGAAGCTTTCTTT. This codes for CASSPTRDSITEAFF.

The rearrangement uses TRBV2 and TRBJ2-1; the match to TRBD2 covers 7 bases. CDR3 length equals 14 residues. J was trimmed by 4 bases and V by 5 bases; bases with no gene match: 5. Germline V gene sequence: CDR1 SNHLY, CDR2 FYNNEI. The DNA for the CDR3 is TGTGCCAGCAGTTCGCGGGGGATATACAATGAGCAGTTCTTC. This sequence encodes CASSSRGIYNEQFF.

CDR3 residues: CASSLNSLGNTIYF. The CDR3, as DNA: TGTGCCAGCAGCTTAAACAGCCTTGGAAACACCATATATTTT. The chain is built from TRBV7-8 and TRBJ1-3, with D unclear. V shed 2 bases and J shed 3 bases, with 8 bases lying between them. The germline gives CDR1 SGHVS, CDR2 FQNEAQ. The CDR3 is 14 amino acids. The variable domain in full, with the rest retrieved from reference TRBV7-8 and TRBJ1-3, is GAGVSQSPRYKVAKRGQDVALRCDPISGHVSLFWYQQALGQGPEFLTYFQNEAQLDKSGLPSDRFFAERPEGSVSTLKIQRTQQEDSAVYLCASSLNSLGNTIYFGEGSWLTVV.

The rearrangement links TRBV3-1 (or the pseudogene TRBV3-2) to TRBJ1-3; TRBD1 is a possible D gene (6 bases). V lost 2 bases and J lost 3, with 11 bases in between. Germline V lookup: CDR1 LGHDT, CDR2 YNNKEL (reference sequence). The CDR3 spans 15 residues. The CDR3 DNA follows: TGTGCCAGCAGCCAACTATACAGGGATGGAAACACCATATATTTT. This codes for CASSQLYRDGNTIYF.

This clone is a singleton in its sample. This chain's CDR3 is CASSQQARNYGYTF. CDR3 nucleotides: TGTGCCAGCAGTCAACAGGCGAGAAACTATGGCTACACCTTC. The chain couples TRBV27 to TRBJ1-2; possibly TRBD1 for D (5 bases). CDR3 size: 14 residues. Between the trimmed V and J ends, which lost 5 bases and 2 bases, there was a span of 12 bases. Germline CDR1 MNHEY, CDR2 SMNVEV (reference sequence).

The chain couples TRBV18 to TRBJ2-5; tentative D call: TRBD2 (6 bases). The V gene's germline CDR1 is KGHSH and CDR2 LQKENI. The CDR3 has 15 residues. Trimming took 6 bases from V and 5 from J, leaving 19 bases between them. CDR3 sequence (DNA): TGTGCCAGCTCCCCTCTCGCCCGCCTAGCGGAGACCCAGTACTTC. It is translated as CASSPLARLAETQYF. Filled out from reference TRBV18 and TRBJ2-5, the complete variable domain reads NAGVMQNPRHLVRRRGQEARLRCSPMKGHSHVYWYRQLPEEGLKFMVYLQKENIIDESGMPKERFSAEFPKEGPSILRIQQVVRGDSAAYFCASSPLARLAETQYFGPGTRLLVL.

The chain recombines TRBV11-3 with TRBJ2-3; D is perhaps TRBD1 (5 bases). With 5 bases removed from V and 6 bases from J, the gap between germline ends came to 12 bases. CDR3 size: 13 residues. In germline, CDR1 is SGHNT, CDR2 YENEEA. The CDR3 DNA follows: TGTGCCAGCAGCCCTTCTGGGGCCGATACGCAGTATTTT. Protein: CASSPSGADTQYF.

V usage is TRBV7-6 and J usage is TRBJ2-1; 8 bases agree with TRBD2. The CDR3 runs to 14 residues. The germline CDR1 and CDR2 sequences are SGHVS and FNYEAQ. After removal of 4 bases from V and 9 bases from J, the junction contained 8 bases not matched to a gene. The DNA of the CDR3 is TGTGCCAGCAGCTCCCTGACTAGCGCGGCTGAGCAGTTCTTC. Protein sequence: CASSSLTSAAEQFF.

V gene TRBV7-9 combines with J gene TRBJ1-5, with D possibly being TRBD1 (5 bases). CDR1 is SEHNR and CDR2 is FQNEAQ in the germline V gene (reference sequence). V dropped 5 bases and J dropped 2 bases, with 10 bases sitting between them. The CDR3 spans 14 residues. CDR3 amino acids: CASSPQGGNQPQHF. The CDR3 DNA reads TGTGCCAGCAGCCCGCAGGGCGGCAATCAGCCCCAGCATTTT.

J is TRBJ1-4 and V is TRBV5-1; 9 bases agree with TRBD1. The V gene's germline CDR1 is SGHRS and CDR2 YFSETQ. The V gene end was trimmed by 4 bases and the J gene end by 5 bases; junction bases not matched to a gene: 12. This CDR3 has 17 amino acids. CDR3 coding DNA: TGCGCCAGCAGCCTGCTTGAGTTTGGGACAGGGAATGAAAAACTGTTTTTT. Translation: CASSLLEFGTGNEKLFF.

The rearrangement joins TRBV28 to TRBJ2-3, with TRBD2 identical over 8 bases. Trimming at V came to 6 bases and at J to 2 bases, leaving 7 bases not matched to a gene. Per the germline V gene, CDR1 is MDHEN and CDR2 is SYDVKM. The CDR3 spans 15 residues. The CDR3 region is CASRPMRGDTDTQYF. The CDR3 bases are TGTGCCAGCAGGCCGATGCGGGGGGACACAGATACGCAGTATTTT.

This chain uses TRBV15 with TRBJ2-3; D is perhaps TRBD2 (5 bases). This CDR3 spans 13 amino acids. Germline V lookup: CDR1 LNHNV, CDR2 YYDKDF (reference sequence). V lost 0 bases, J lost 5 bases, and 6 bases lay in between. Here the CDR3 DNA reads TGTGCCACCAGCAGAGAGGGAGAAGATACGCAGTATTTT. Protein sequence: CATSREGEDTQYF.

This clone was picked up one time. The rearrangement uses TRBV19 and TRBJ1-2; D gene uncertain. The V and J ends lost 2 bases and 4 bases respectively, with 23 bases between them. This CDR3 region has 18 residues. Germline-derived CDR1 and CDR2 are LNHDA and SQIVND (reference sequence). The CDR3 region is CASSIPPPRGDESYGYTF. The CDR3 region has the DNA TGTGCCAGTAGTATACCGCCACCCCGCGGGGATGAGAGCTATGGCTACACCTTC.

V and J are TRBV12-5 and TRBJ2-1; 12 positions match TRBD2. This CDR3 is 18 amino acids long. CDR1 and CDR2 from the germline V gene are LGHNT and FRNRAP. The junction had 8 bases not matched to a gene; V was cut back by 5 bases and J by 0 bases. The CDR3 is CASGLQGLAGPSYNEQFF. The CDR3 region has the DNA TGTGCTAGTGGTCTTCAGGGACTAGCGGGCCCCTCCTACAATGAGCAGTTCTTC.

This clone was counted at least ten times. The V call is TRBV6-4, the J call TRBJ2-3; 8 positions agree with TRBD2. The ends lost 0 bases at V and 1 base at J; junction bases unmatched: 3. This CDR3 has 16 residues. Germline loops: CDR1 MRHNA, CDR2 SNTAGT. The CDR3 reads CASSDSSGGGTDTQYF. CDR3 bases: TGTGCCAGCAGTGACTCAAGCGGGGGAGGCACAGATACGCAGTATTTT.

This sequence joins TRBV7-8 and TRBJ1-2; a possible D gene is TRBD1 (6 bases). The CDR3 extends over 18 amino acids. Trimming cost V 1 base and J 3 bases, with 21 bases left between them. Germline V lookup: CDR1 SGHVS, CDR2 FQNEAQ. CDR3 sequence: CASSLGTGRDRNYYGYTF. As DNA, the CDR3 is TGTGCCAGCAGCTTAGGAACGGGCCGCGACAGGAACTACTATGGCTACACCTTC.

This clone was detected only once. The V gene is TRBV28, the J gene TRBJ2-7; D may be TRBD1 (5 bases). Germline lookup yields CDR1 MDHEN and CDR2 SYDVKM. With 3 bases removed from V and 7 bases from J, the gap between germline ends came to 13 bases. The CDR3 sequence is 13 residues long. The CDR3, as DNA: TGTGCCAGCAGTTTCAGAAGGGGCGGTGAGCAGTACTTC. It specifies CASSFRRGGEQYF.

The rearrangement joins TRBV6-2 or TRBV6-3 to TRBJ2-1; tentative D call: TRBD2 (6 bases). CDR1 and CDR2 (germline): MNHEY, SVGEGT. Trimming shortened V by 0 bases and J by 1 base, and 13 bases separated the two germline ends. The CDR3 contains 17 residues. In nucleotides, the CDR3 is TGTGCCAGCAGTTACTCGTCCTCGGGGGAGTCCTACAATGAGCAGTTCTTC. The encoded protein is CASSYSSSGESYNEQFF.

Only one count was recorded for this clone. V usage is TRBV10-3 and J usage is TRBJ1-2; 7 bases agree with TRBD1. This CDR3 is built from 14 residues. The V gene's germline CDR1 is ENHRY and CDR2 SYGVKD. Unmatched junction bases numbered 12, after V lost 7 bases and J lost 7 bases. This chain's CDR3 is CAINPDRERAGYTF. The CDR3 coding sequence is TGTGCCATCAATCCCGACAGGGAGAGGGCTGGCTACACCTTC.

The chain joins TRBV5-4 to TRBJ1-4; maybe TRBD1 (6 bases). The CDR3 is made up of 14 amino acids. V was trimmed by 3 bases and J by 5 bases, leaving 11 bases between them. Germline CDR1 is SGHNT and CDR2 is YYREEE (reference sequence). CDR3 loop: CASSSGQINEKLFF. CDR3 sequence (DNA): TGTGCCAGCAGCTCCGGACAGATCAATGAAAAACTGTTTTTT.

There are a few counts of this clone. The CDR3 nucleotides read TGTGCCAGCAGCACCGGGACAGTCGCGAACACCGGGGAGCTGTTTTTT. Its translation is CASSTGTVANTGELFF. J is TRBJ2-2 and V is TRBV5-8, with TRBD1 identical over 7 bases. V dropped 4 bases and J dropped 0; count of bases not matched to a gene: 6. Looked up from germline, CDR1 is SGHTS and CDR2 is YDEGEE. This CDR3 comprises 16 residues.

This sequence joins TRBV6-5 and TRBJ1-1; D might be TRBD1 (5 bases). Trimming left V 6 bases short and J 7 bases short, with 12 bases between. Germline V gives CDR1 MNHEY, CDR2 SVGAGI. The CDR3 length is 12 residues. The DNA of the CDR3 is TGTGCCAGCAGCGTGGAAAGGGGTGAAGCTTTCTTT. Protein sequence: CASSVERGEAFF.

The chain couples TRBV27 to TRBJ2-1; 7 bases are shared with TRBD1. The ends lost 5 bases at V and 2 bases at J; junction bases unmatched: 6. The CDR3 has 15 amino acids. Germline V gene data show CDR1 as MNHEY and CDR2 as SMNVEV (reference sequence). The CDR3 loop is CASSKTGPPYNEQFF. DNA of the CDR3: TGTGCCAGCAGTAAGACAGGGCCTCCCTACAATGAGCAGTTCTTC.

The chain combines TRBV5-1 with TRBJ2-5; possible D gene TRBD1, 5 bases. From germline, CDR1 is SGHRS and CDR2 YFSETQ. V gave up 4 bases and J gave up 2 bases, with 9 bases separating them. CDR3 length equals 13 residues. The CDR3 DNA follows: TGCGCCAGCAGCCGGACACGGCAAGAGACCCAGTACTTC. Translating gives CASSRTRQETQYF. The whole variable domain, filled in from reference TRBV5-1 and TRBJ2-5, reads KAGVTQTPRYLIKTRGQQVTLSCSPISGHRSVSWYQQTPGQGLQFLFEYFSETQRNKGNFPGRFSGRQFSNSRSEMNVSTLELGDSALYLCASSRTRQETQYFGPGTRLLVL.

This clone came up a few times. V gene TRBV7-3 combines with J gene TRBJ1-1, with TRBD1 identical over 8 bases. The CDR3 is 13 amino acids. Germline CDR1 and CDR2: SGHTA and FQGTGA. With 1 base clipped from V and 8 bases from J, the junction kept 3 bases outside the gene matches. The CDR3 region has the DNA TGTGCCAGCAGCTTAAACAGGGGGGACGAAGCTTTCTTT. It codes for CASSLNRGDEAFF. The full variable domain, with the rest looked up from reference TRBV7-3 and TRBJ1-1, is GAGVSQTPSNKVTEKGKYVELRCDPISGHTALYWYRQSLGQGPEFLIYFQGTGAADDSGLPNDRFFAVRPEGSVSTLKIQRTERGDSAVYLCASSLNRGDEAFFGQGTRLTVV.

V gene TRBV7-3 combines with J gene TRBJ2-3; 7 nucleotides line up with TRBD1. In germline, CDR1 is SGHTA, CDR2 FQGTGA. The CDR3 length is 12 residues. The ends lost 0 bases at V and 11 bases at J; junction bases unmatched: 2. The CDR3 is CASSLTQGEQYF. The CDR3 nucleotides are TGTGCCAGCAGCTTAACGCAGGGGGAGCAGTATTTT.

The V gene is TRBV7-3, the J gene TRBJ2-3; TRBD2 aligns across 8 bases. After removal of 5 bases from V and 4 bases from J, the junction contained 8 bases not matched to a gene. This CDR3 is 15 amino acids long. The germline gives CDR1 SGHTA, CDR2 FQGTGA. The CDR3 region is CASSQGGGLADTQYF. In nucleotides, the CDR3 is TGTGCCAGCAGCCAGGGCGGGGGGTTGGCAGATACGCAGTATTTT. The entire variable domain, with the rest obtained from reference TRBV7-3 and TRBJ2-3, is as follows: GAGVSQTPSNKVTEKGKYVELRCDPISGHTALYWYRQSLGQGPEFLIYFQGTGAADDSGLPNDRFFAVRPEGSVSTLKIQRTERGDSAVYLCASSQGGGLADTQYFGPGTRLTVL.

This chain links TRBV14 with TRBJ2-1, with 10 positions matching TRBD2. Germline CDR1 SGHDN, CDR2 FVKESK. This CDR3 has 15 residues. The V and J ends lost 4 bases and 4 bases, in that order; junction bases with no gene match: 4. CDR3 sequence reads: CASSRSSGGYNEQFF. The CDR3, as DNA: TGTGCCAGCAGCCGATCTAGCGGGGGTTACAATGAGCAGTTCTTC.